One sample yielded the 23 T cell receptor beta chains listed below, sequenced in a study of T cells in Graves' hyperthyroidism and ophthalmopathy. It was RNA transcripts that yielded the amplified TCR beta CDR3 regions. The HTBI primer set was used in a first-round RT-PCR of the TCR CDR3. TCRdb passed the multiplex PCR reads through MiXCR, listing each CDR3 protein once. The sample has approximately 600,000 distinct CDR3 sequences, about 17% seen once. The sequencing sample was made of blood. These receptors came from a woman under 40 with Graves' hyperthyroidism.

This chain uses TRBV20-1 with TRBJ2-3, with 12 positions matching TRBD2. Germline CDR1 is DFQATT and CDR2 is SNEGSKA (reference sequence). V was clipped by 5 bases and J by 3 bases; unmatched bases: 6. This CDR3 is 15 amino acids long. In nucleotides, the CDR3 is TGCAGTGCTCCGACTAGCGGGAGACGGACAGATACGCAGTATTTT. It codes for CSAPTSGRRTDTQYF.

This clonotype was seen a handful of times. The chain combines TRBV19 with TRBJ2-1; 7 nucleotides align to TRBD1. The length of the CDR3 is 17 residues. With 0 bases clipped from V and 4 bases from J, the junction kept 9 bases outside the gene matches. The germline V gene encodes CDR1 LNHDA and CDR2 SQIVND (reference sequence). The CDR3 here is CASSIDPGQARYNEQFF. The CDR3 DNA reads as TGTGCCAGTAGTATAGATCCCGGACAGGCCCGTTACAATGAGCAGTTCTTC.

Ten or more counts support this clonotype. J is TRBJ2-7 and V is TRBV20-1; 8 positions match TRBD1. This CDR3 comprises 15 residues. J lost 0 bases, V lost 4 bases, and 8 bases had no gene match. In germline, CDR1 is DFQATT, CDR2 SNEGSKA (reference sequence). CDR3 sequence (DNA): TGCAGTGCTACACTCACCGGGACAGGCTCCTACGAGCAGTACTTC. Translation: CSATLTGTGSYEQYF.

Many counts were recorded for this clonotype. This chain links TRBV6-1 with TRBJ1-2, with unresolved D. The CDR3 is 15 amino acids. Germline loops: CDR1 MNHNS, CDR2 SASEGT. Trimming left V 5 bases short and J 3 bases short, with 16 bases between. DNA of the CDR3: TGTGCCAGCAGTTCCGCGGACCAGTTTCACTATGGCTACACCTTC. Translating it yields CASSSADQFHYGYTF.

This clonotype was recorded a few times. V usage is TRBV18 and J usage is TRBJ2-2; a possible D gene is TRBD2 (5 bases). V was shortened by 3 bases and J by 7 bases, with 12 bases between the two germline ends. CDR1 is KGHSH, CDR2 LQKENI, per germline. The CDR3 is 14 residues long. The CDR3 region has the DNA TGTGCCAGCTCACCGGAGGTAGTGAGCGGGGAGCTGTTTTTT. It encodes CASSPEVVSGELFF.

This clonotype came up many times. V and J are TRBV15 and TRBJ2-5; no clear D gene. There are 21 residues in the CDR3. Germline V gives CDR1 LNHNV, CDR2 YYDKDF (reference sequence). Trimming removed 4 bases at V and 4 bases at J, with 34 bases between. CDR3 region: CATSTPSLSASEVQVLETQYF. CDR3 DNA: TGTGCCACCAGCACCCCCTCATTGAGCGCGTCAGAGGTGCAAGTTTTAGAGACCCAGTACTTC. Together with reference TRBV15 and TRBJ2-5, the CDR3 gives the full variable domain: DAMVIQNPRYQVTQFGKPVTLSCSQTLNHNVMYWYQQKSSQAPKLLFHYYDKDFNNEADTPDNFQSRRPNTSFCFLDIRSPGLGDTAMYLCATSTPSLSASEVQVLETQYFGPGTRLLVL.

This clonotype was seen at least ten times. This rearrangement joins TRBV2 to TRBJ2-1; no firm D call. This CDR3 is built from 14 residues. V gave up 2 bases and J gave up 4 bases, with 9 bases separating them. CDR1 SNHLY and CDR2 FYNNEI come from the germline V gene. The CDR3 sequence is CASSERQKYNEQFF. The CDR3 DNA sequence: TGTGCCAGCAGTGAAAGGCAGAAATACAATGAGCAGTTCTTC.

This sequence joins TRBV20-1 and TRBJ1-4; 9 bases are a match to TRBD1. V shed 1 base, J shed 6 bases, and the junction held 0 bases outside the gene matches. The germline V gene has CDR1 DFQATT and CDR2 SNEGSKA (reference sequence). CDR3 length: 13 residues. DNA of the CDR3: TGCAGTGCTAGAGGGACAGGGGATGAAAAACTGTTTTTT. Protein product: CSARGTGDEKLFF.

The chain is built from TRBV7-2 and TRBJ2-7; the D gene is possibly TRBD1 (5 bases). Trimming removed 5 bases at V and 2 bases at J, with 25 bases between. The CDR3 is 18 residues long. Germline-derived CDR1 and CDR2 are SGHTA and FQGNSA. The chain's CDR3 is CASSLRSGQGLRPYEQYF. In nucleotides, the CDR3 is TGTGCCAGCAGCCTCCGGTCAGGGCAAGGATTAAGACCCTACGAGCAGTACTTC.

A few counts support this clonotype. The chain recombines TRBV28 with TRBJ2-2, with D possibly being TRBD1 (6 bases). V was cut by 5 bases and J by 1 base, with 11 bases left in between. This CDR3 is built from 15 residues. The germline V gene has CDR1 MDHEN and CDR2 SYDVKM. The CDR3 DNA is TGTGCCAGCAGTCGCCCCAGGGGGAACACCGGGGAGCTGTTTTTT. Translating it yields CASSRPRGNTGELFF.

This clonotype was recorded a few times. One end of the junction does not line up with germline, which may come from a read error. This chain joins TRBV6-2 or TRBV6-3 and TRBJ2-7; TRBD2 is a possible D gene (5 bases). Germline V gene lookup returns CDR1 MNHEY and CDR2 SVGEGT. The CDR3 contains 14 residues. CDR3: CASSHSDYLNEQYF. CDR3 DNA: TGTGCCAGCAGTCACTCCGACTACCTCAACGAGCAGTACTTC.

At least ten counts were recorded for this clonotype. The CDR3 DNA reads as TGCGCCAGCAGCCCCGGACTAGCCCCCACGTACAATGAGCAGTTCTTC. Translation gives CASSPGLAPTYNEQFF. This chain links TRBV5-1 with TRBJ2-1; 8 bases map to TRBD2. J lost 4 bases, V lost 4 bases, and 10 bases had no gene match. The CDR3 totals 16 residues. Per the germline V gene, CDR1 is SGHRS and CDR2 is YFSETQ.

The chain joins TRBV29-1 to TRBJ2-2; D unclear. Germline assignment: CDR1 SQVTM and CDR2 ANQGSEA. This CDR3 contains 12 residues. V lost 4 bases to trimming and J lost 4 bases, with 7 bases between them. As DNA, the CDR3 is TGCAGCGTTGTGTTATTCACCGGGGAGCTGTTTTTT. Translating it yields CSVVLFTGELFF.

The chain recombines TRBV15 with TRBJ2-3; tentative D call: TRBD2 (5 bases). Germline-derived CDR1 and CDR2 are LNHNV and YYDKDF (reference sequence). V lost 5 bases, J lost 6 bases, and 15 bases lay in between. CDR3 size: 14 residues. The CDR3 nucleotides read TGTGCCACCAGCCCAATTTCAGGCGGGGATACGCAGTATTTT. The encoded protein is CATSPISGGDTQYF.

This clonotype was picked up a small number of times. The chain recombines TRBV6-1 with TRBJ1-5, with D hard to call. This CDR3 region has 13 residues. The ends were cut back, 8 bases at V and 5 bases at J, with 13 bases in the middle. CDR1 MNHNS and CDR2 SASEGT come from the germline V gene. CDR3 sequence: CASGEFTHQPQHF. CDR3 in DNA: TGTGCCAGCGGGGAATTTACACATCAGCCCCAGCATTTT.

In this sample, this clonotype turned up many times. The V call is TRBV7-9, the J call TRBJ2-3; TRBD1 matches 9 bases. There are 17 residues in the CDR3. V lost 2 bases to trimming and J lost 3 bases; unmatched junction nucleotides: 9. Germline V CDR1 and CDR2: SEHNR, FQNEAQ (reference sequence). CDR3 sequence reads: CASSLKPEDRGTDTQYF. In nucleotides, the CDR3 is TGTGCCAGCAGCTTAAAACCCGAGGACAGGGGAACAGATACGCAGTATTTT.

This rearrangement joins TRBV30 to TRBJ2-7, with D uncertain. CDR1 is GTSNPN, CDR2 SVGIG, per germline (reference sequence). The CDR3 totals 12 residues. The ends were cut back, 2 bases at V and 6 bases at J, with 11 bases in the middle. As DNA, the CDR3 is TGTGCCTGGAGTACCTCGGGTGCCGAGCAGTACTTC. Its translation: CAWSTSGAEQYF.

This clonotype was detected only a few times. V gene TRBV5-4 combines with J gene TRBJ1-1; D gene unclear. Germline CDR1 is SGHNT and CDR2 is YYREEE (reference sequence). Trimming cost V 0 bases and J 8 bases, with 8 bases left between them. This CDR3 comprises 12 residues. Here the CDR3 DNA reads TGTGCCAGCAGCTTGGACGGCCTGGAAGCTTTCTTT. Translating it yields CASSLDGLEAFF. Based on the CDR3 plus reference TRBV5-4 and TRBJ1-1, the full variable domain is ETGVTQSPTHLIKTRGQQVTLRCSSQSGHNTVSWYQQALGQGPQFIFQYYREEENGRGNFPPRFSGLQFPNYSSELNVNALELDDSALYLCASSLDGLEAFFGQGTRLTVV.

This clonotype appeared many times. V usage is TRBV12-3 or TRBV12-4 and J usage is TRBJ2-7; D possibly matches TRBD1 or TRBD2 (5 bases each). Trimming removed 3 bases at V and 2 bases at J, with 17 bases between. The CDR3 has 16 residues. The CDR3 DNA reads TGTGCCAGCAGTTTTAAGTTTCAGGGAGATCCCTACGAGCAGTACTTC. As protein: CASSFKFQGDPYEQYF.

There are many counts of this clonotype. CDR3 DNA sequence: TGTGCCAGCAGTTCCTCGACATTCGGTGGAAACACCATATATTTT. It specifies CASSSSTFGGNTIYF. This chain links TRBV12-3 or TRBV12-4 with TRBJ1-3; D is ambiguous. V gave up 4 bases and J gave up 3 bases, with 13 bases separating them. CDR3 length: 15 amino acids.

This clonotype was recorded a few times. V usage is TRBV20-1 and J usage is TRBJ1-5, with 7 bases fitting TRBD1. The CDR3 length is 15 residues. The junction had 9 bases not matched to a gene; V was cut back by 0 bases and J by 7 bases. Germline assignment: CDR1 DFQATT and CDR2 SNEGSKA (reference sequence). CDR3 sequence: CSARDLQGQGQPQHF. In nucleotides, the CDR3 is TGCAGTGCTAGAGATCTACAGGGGCAAGGGCAGCCCCAGCATTTT.

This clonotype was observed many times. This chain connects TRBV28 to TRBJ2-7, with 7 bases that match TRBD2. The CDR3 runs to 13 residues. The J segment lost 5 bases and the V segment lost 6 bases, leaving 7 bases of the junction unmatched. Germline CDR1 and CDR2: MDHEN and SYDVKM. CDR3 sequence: CASSPPGTNEQYF. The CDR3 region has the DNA TGTGCCAGCAGCCCTCCCGGGACTAACGAGCAGTACTTC. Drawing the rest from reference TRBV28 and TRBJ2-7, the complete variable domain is DVKVTQSSRYLVKRTGEKVFLECVQDMDHENMFWYRQDPGLGLRLIYFSYDVKMKEKGDIPEGYSVSREKKERFSLILESASTNQTSMYLCASSPPGTNEQYFGPGTRLTVT.

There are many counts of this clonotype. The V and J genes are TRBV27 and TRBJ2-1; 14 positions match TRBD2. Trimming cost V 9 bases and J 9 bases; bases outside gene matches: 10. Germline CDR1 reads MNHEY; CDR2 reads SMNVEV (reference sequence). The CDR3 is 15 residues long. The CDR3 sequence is CASAVGGLAGVEQFF. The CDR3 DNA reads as TGTGCCAGTGCCGTAGGGGGACTAGCGGGAGTTGAGCAGTTCTTC.